This TCR beta chain was obtained from a study of OX40 agonist ivuxolimab in advanced cancers. Some background on the complete study: Ivuxolimab was an agonistic, fully human IgG2 monoclonal antibody directed against OX40 (CD134), a costimulatory receptor. Intravenous ivuxolimab was administered to patients every 2 weeks at six dose levels: 0.01, 0.1, 0.3, 1.5, 3 and 10 mg/kg. Prior anti-PD-1, anti-PD-L1 or anti-CTLA-4 therapy was permitted, and checkpoint inhibitors had been received by roughly two fifths of dose-escalation patients. Of the 50 to 55 patients in dose escalation, some 20 had hepatocellular carcinoma, around 15 had melanoma, 9 had renal cell carcinoma and 9 had head and neck cancer. The monotherapy dose-escalation portion (N ≈ 55 patients) of the phase I ivuxolimab trial is reported in the paper. The point of sequencing TCRbeta in the periphery was to test whether ivuxolimab changed TCR sequence diversity and drove clonal T-cell expansion. A male proportion of roughly 80% and a mean age of around 60 years, ranging from roughly 23 to 80, were recorded for the dose-escalation cohort. Three dose-escalation patients achieved partial responses, one with hepatocellular carcinoma and two with cutaneous melanoma.

As for this clone: The antigen it recognizes is unknown. No much larger clone is present one base from it, and per-base qualities are unavailable.

General study outcomes and caveats: In the 0.1-3.0 mg/kg groups, partial responders were among the patients with the lowest normalized peripheral clonal expansion, particularly in CD8+ T cells. Low levels of normalized T-cell clonal expansion were also seen in some patients who did not respond. The antigen specificity of the peripheral T cells that underwent clonal expansion was not determined. At doses from 0.1 to 3.0 mg/kg, clonal expansion was seen in both CD4+ and CD8+ blood T cells between baseline and week 6. On average, CD8+ T cells showed more expanded clones than CD4+ T cells after ivuxolimab.

The trial excluded patients who had a history of autoimmune disease or were on systemic immunosuppression. Peripheral blood for TCR sequencing was drawn from every dose cohort at baseline, at cycle 4 day 1 and at cycle 7 day 1. The samples were drawn from a first-in-human, open-label, multicenter phase I dose-escalation trial of ivuxolimab. Adults with locally advanced or metastatic melanoma, renal cell, hepatocellular, or head and neck squamous cell carcinoma were enrolled in the trial. Before TCR sequencing, CD4+ T cells and CD8+ T cells were sorted from peripheral blood as separate populations. The germline V gene specifies SGHNT as CDR1 and YENEEA as CDR2. Trimming leaves V shorter by 5 bases and J shorter by 4 bases, with the junction holding 11 bases beyond the gene matches. Its CDR3 holds 16 amino acids, cysteine through phenylalanine. The CDR3 DNA has 48 bases and is translated from base 1.

Genomic DNA was extracted from sorted cells for sequencing of the TCRbeta CDR3 region. The immunoSEQ Assay was used for sequencing of TCRbeta CDR3 regions. In TCRdb, the immuneACCESS table is reduced to in-frame sequences with V and J assigned. These tables do not hold every clone; where another copy was compared, an unresolved V gene accounts for under half, and the others remain unexplained. This sample gives around 67,000 clones in total; nearly 90% of them show up just once. 1.3% of the sample comes from the top ten. Sequencing was performed on CD4+ or CD8+ T cells sorted from blood, taken in a trial of the OX40 agonist ivuxolimab. The clonotype originates from an adult with an advanced solid tumor such as melanoma, head and neck, liver or kidney cancer. This chain joins TRBV11-3 to TRBJ2-3; TRBD1 aligns with 8 central bases. Here the CDR3 is given as CASSPGVTGGADTQYF. The nucleotides are TGTGCCAGCAGCCCAGGTGTTACAGGGGGTGCAGATACGCAGTATTTT.